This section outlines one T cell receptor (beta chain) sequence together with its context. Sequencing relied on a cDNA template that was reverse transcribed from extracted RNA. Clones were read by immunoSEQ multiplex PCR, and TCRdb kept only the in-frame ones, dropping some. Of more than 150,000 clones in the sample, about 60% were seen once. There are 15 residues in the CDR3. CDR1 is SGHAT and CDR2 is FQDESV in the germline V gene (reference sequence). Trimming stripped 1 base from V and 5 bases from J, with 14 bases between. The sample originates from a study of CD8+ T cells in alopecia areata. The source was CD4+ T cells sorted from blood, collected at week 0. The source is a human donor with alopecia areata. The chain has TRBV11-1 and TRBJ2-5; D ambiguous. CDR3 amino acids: CASSLENSGVETQYF. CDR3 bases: TGTGCCAGCAGCTTAGAGAACTCGGGTGTTGAGACCCAGTACTTC.